The clone carrying this T cell receptor (beta chain) was counted a single time. The sample comes from a study of blood T cell repertoires in COVID-19. In the study overall: Both acute and convalescent COVID-19 samples were obtained from the United States, Italy and Spain. T cells, B-cell-depleted T cells, or PBMCs provided the cDNA or gDNA that served as material.

In the source study's methods: Reference gene primer amplification gave estimated nucleated cell counts. TCRdb's copy holds only in-frame clones and misses some; the assay was immunoSEQ multiplex PCR. The DNA was the basis for D and trimming; V, J and clone size are from that table. The sample yields about 300,000 clones, just under 90% seen once. Germline CDR1 MRHNA, CDR2 SNTAGT. This CDR3 has 15 residues. V trimming: 1 base; J trimming: 7 bases; junction bases outside the gene matches: 5. Sequencing was done on a sample of peripheral blood. The chain couples TRBV6-4 to TRBJ2-1; 9 bases match TRBD2. The sequence came from a woman aged 30 to 39 with COVID-19, enrolled during active disease. The CDR3 region is CASSDWLAGLNEQFF. CDR3 coding DNA: TGTGCCAGCAGTGACTGGCTAGCGGGGCTGAATGAGCAGTTCTTC.